This TCR beta chain was sequenced during a study of CD8 T cells in ankylosing spondylitis. Note on this clonotype: Its specificity is not known.

Trimming shortened V by 4 bases and J by 2 bases, and 12 bases separated the two germline ends. This CDR3 contains 16 residues. The germline CDR1 and CDR2 sequences are KGHSH and LQKENI. One entry per CDR3 protein results from TCRdb running MiXCR on the 5' RACE reads. The table lists about 540,000 distinct CDR3 sequences, approximately 12% of them singletons. Study-wide findings and caveats: The disease-linked clones had a CD8+ phenotype and low blood frequencies. Characteristic of ankylosing spondylitis blood, it appeared, was a TCR beta motif comprising about eight highly homologous variants. Disease-linked clones reportedly concentrated significantly in matched ankylosing spondylitis synovial fluid. A subset of motif variants has previously been described in the synovial fluid and blood of reactive arthritis.

This chain links TRBV18 with TRBJ2-6; either TRBD1 or TRBD2 may supply D (6 bases each). The sequenced sample consisted of blood, either unsorted or a sorted T cell fraction (not recorded which). The receptor was isolated from a male donor with ankylosing spondylitis. The CDR3 DNA reads TGTGCCAGCTCACGCGAGGGGGGCGCTGGGGCCAACGTCCTGACTTTC. Amino acids: CASSREGGAGANVLTF.